This T cell receptor (beta chain) was captured in a study of cytomegalovirus exposure and HLA in healthy donors. The CDR3 runs to 13 residues. The V end lost 3 bases, the J end lost 5 bases, and 10 bases lay between the germline ends. The V gene's germline CDR1 is GTSNPN and CDR2 SVGIG (reference sequence). Points from the study as a whole: In a later analysis, at a false discovery rate of 0.05, 17,000 or so TCR beta sequences were associated with HLA alleles.

Points on this clone: What it recognizes is unknown.

Primers: 60 Vbeta forward and 13 Jbeta reverse. Repertoires were generated with immunoSEQ multiplex PCR, while TCRdb's copy carries only in-frame clones and drops some. The sample carries about 140,000 clones, 75% to 90% recorded once. The chain uses TRBV30 and TRBJ1-4, with unresolved D. This receptor was taken from a female donor in good health and CMV-seronegative. The material sequenced was PBMCs. The CDR3 DNA reads TGTGCCTGGAGCGCCGGGATCAATGAAAAACTGTTTTTT. It specifies CAWSAGINEKLFF.